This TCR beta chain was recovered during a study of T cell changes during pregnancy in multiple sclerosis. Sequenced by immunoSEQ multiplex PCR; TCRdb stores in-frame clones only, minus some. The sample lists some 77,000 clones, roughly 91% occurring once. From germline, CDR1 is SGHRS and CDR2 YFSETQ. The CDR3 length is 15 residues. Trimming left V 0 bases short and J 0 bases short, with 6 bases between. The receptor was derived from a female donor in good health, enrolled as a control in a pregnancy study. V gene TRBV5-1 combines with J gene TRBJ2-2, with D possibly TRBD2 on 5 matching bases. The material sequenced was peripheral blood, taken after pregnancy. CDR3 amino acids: CASSLGLPNTGELFF. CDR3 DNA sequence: TGCGCCAGCAGCTTGGGACTACCGAACACCGGGGAGCTGTTTTTT.